This T cell receptor (beta chain) derives from a study of blood T cell repertoires in COVID-19. On the study more broadly: Whether acute or convalescent, the COVID-19 samples came from the United States, Italy and Spain. The analysed material was cDNA or gDNA that came from T cells, B-cell-depleted T cells, or PBMCs.

In its sample, this clone was seen a few times. An end of the junction does not agree with germline; a read error may underlie this. As processed by the authors: Amplification from reference gene primers served as the basis for estimated nucleated cell counts. Sequencing was performed with immunoSEQ multiplex PCR; in TCRdb, only in-frame clones are kept and a portion is missing. That table is the source of V, J and clone size, and D and trimming were worked out from the DNA. The sample carries around 130,000 clones, approximately 87% recorded once. There are 13 residues in the CDR3. From germline, CDR1 is SNHLY and CDR2 FYNNEI.

The chain has TRBV2 and TRBJ1-4; 8 bases agree with TRBD1. This TCR derives from an older man with active COVID-19. What was sequenced was peripheral blood. CDR3: CAGRQGPGEKLFF. CDR3 sequence (DNA): TGTGCCGGCAGACAGGGGCCGGGTGAAAAACTGTTTTTT.